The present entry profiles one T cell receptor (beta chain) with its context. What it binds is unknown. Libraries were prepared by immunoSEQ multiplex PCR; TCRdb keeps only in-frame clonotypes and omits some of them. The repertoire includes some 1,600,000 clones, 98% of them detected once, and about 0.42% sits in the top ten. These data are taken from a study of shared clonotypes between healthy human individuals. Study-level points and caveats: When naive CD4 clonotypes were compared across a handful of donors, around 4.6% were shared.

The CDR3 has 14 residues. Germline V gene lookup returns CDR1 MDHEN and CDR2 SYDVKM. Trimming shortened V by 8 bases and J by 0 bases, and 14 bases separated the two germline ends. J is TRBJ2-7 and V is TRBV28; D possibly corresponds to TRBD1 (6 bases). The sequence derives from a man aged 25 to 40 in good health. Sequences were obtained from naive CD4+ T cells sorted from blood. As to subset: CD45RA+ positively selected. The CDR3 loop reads CASEPGTISYEQYF. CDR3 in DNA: TGTGCCAGCGAACCCGGGACAATCTCCTACGAGCAGTACTTC.